This T cell receptor (beta chain) was sequenced for a study of blood T cell repertoires in COVID-19. Looking at the study overall: Sites across the United States, Italy and Spain contributed samples from acute and convalescent COVID-19. Sample material is recorded as cDNA or gDNA derived from T cells, B-cell-depleted T cells, or PBMCs.

Per the authors' pipeline: Counts of nucleated cells, estimated from reference gene primer amplification, were obtained. Measured with immunoSEQ multiplex PCR; TCRdb has only the in-frame clones, and not every one. V and J calls and clone size are those listed in that table; D and trimming were worked out from the DNA. In the table there are 100,000 to 140,000 clones, around 89% of which are singletons. Material: peripheral blood. The TCR sequence derives from a man aged 40-49 years with active or convalescent COVID-19.

The CDR3 loop is CASSLASGGGAYNEQFF. CDR3 DNA sequence: TGTGCCAGCAGCTTGGCGTCCGGGGGGGGCGCCTACAATGAGCAGTTCTTC. The rearrangement links TRBV5-4 to TRBJ2-1, with 8 bases matching TRBD2. The length of the CDR3 is 17 residues. In germline, CDR1 is SGHNT, CDR2 YYREEE (reference sequence). The trim removed 0 bases at V and 2 bases at J, leaving 7 bases unmatched.